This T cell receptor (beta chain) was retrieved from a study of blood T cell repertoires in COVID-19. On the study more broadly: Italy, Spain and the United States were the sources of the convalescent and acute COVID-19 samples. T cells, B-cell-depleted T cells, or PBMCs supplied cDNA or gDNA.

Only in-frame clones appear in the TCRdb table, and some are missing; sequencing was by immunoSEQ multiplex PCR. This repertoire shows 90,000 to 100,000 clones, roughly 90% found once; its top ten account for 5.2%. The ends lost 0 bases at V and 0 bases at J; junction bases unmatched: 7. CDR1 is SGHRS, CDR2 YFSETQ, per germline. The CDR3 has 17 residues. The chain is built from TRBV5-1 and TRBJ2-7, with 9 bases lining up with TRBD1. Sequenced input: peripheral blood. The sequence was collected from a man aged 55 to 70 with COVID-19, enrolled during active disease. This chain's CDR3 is CASSLARTGASSYEQYF. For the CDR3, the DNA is TGCGCCAGCAGCTTGGCCCGGACAGGGGCGAGCTCCTACGAGCAGTACTTC.